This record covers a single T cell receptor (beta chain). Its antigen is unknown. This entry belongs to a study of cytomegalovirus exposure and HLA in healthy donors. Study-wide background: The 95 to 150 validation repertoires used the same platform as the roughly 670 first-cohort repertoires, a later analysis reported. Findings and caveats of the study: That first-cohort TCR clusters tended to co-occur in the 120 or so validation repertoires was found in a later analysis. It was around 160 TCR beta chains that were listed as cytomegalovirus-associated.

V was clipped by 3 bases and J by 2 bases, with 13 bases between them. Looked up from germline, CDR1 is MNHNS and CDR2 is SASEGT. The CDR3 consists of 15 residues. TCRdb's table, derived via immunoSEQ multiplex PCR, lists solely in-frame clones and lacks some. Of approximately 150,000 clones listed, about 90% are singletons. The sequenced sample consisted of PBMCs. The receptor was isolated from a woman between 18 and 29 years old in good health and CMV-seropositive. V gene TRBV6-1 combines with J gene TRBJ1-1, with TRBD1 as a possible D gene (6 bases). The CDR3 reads CASSDWGGANTEAFF. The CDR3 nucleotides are TGTGCCAGCAGTGATTGGGGGGGGGCCAACACTGAAGCTTTCTTT.